One sample yielded the 19 T cell receptor beta chains listed below, sequenced in a study of T cell repertoires in cytomegalovirus infection. These receptors' targets are unknown. One entry per CDR3 protein results from TCRdb running MiXCR on the reads. Of fewer than 850,000 distinct CDR3 sequences detected, about 27% appear once; the ten largest clones hold about 12%. The starting material was cultured CD8+ T cells from PBMCs, obtained from culture after CMV antigen stimulation. These receptors were taken from a human donor in good health (CMV status not recorded). Some clones in this sample may be carry-over from other donors' samples.

The table lists this clonotype with a few counts. The chain uses TRBV11-1 and TRBJ2-2; D is unclear. Trimming cost V 2 bases and J 4 bases, with 14 bases left between them. There are 16 residues in the CDR3. Germline loops: CDR1 SGHAT, CDR2 FQDESV (reference sequence). The CDR3 is CASSLHPGLVTGELFF. The CDR3, as DNA: TGTGCCAGCAGCTTACATCCGGGTCTCGTCACCGGGGAGCTGTTTTTT. The complete variable domain, with remaining parts taken from reference TRBV11-1 and TRBJ2-2, reads EAEVAQSPRYKITEKSQAVAFWCDPISGHATLYWYRQILGQGPELLVQFQDESVVDDSQLPKDRFSAERLKGVDSTLKIQPAELGDSAMYLCASSLHPGLVTGELFFGEGSRLTVL.

The V and J genes are TRBV5-1 and TRBJ1-1; D is undetermined. The ends were cut back, 4 bases at V and 2 bases at J, with 12 bases in the middle. CDR3 length: 14 residues. Germline V lookup: CDR1 SGHRS, CDR2 YFSETQ. In nucleotides, the CDR3 is TGCGCCAGCAGCATGAGGGTGGGTAACACTGAAGCTTTCTTT. This translates into CASSMRVGNTEAFF.

This clonotype turned up a few times. This chain joins TRBV27 and TRBJ2-7, with D maybe TRBD1 (7 bases). Looked up from germline, CDR1 is MNHEY and CDR2 is SMNVEV (reference sequence). The CDR3 covers 14 residues. V was trimmed by 7 bases and J by 0 bases, leaving 13 bases between them. CDR3 in DNA: TGTGCCAGCACCGGAGGGGGCAGCTCCTACGAGCAGTACTTC. Translation: CASTGGGSSYEQYF.

This clonotype is a singleton in its sample. The junction departs from the called germline gene at one end, perhaps through a read error. The genes are TRBV6-5 and TRBJ2-1; D remains ambiguous. CDR1 and CDR2 from the germline V gene are MNHEY and SVGAGI. The CDR3 spans 16 residues. The CDR3 reads CASGYSSGEWGNEQFF. The CDR3, as DNA: TGTGCCAGCGGTTACTCGAGTGGGGAATGGGGCAATGAGCAGTTCTTC.

V is TRBV4-3 and J is TRBJ2-3; TRBD2 matches at 10 bases. Germline assignment: CDR1 LGHNA and CDR2 YSLEER. Trimming at V came to 3 bases and at J to 6 bases, leaving 9 bases not matched to a gene. This CDR3 spans 16 amino acids. The DNA of the CDR3 is TGCGCCAGCAGCCACGGACTAGCGGATTCAGGGGATACGCAGTATTTT. Its translation: CASSHGLADSGDTQYF.

The chain couples TRBV27 to TRBJ2-7; TRBD1 aligns across 9 bases. The CDR3 spans 15 residues. Germline lookup yields CDR1 MNHEY and CDR2 SMNVEV (reference sequence). V lost 6 bases, J lost 3 bases, and 9 bases stayed unmatched. CDR3 nucleotides: TGTGCCAGCAGCATCCTGGGGACAGGGAACTACGAGCAGTACTTC. It translates to CASSILGTGNYEQYF.

This clonotype appeared a few times. The chain joins TRBV6-5 to TRBJ1-3; D is undetermined. The V and J ends lost 0 bases and 7 bases respectively, with 10 bases between them. CDR3 length: 14 amino acids. Germline V gene data show CDR1 as MNHEY and CDR2 as SVGAGI. The DNA of the CDR3 is TGTGCCAGCAGTTACTCCGGGATTGGGAACACCATATATTTT. Residues: CASSYSGIGNTIYF.

J is TRBJ1-2 and V is TRBV27; the match to TRBD1 covers 7 bases. The CDR3 consists of 13 residues. Germline V gives CDR1 MNHEY, CDR2 SMNVEV (reference sequence). Trimming removed 5 bases from V and 6 bases from J; junction bases left unmatched: 6. CDR3 DNA: TGTGCCAGCAGTCAGACAGGGCCGAATGGCTACACCTTC. It translates to CASSQTGPNGYTF.

On this clonotype: A junction end diverges from the germline sequence, so it may reflect a read error. V and J are TRBV20-1 and TRBJ2-5; D assignment may be TRBD1 or TRBD2 (5 bases each). Per the germline V gene, CDR1 is DFQATT and CDR2 is SNEGSKA (reference sequence). The CDR3 totals 12 residues. CDR3 region: CSAQTIRDPHSF. Written as DNA, the CDR3 is TGCAGTGCTCAGACGATCCGGGACCCCCATTCCTTC.

The gene calls are TRBV7-6 and TRBJ1-6; no clear D. Trimming shortened V by 4 bases and J by 8 bases, and 18 bases separated the two germline ends. In germline, CDR1 is SGHVS, CDR2 FNYEAQ. The CDR3 is 16 amino acids. The CDR3 region has the DNA TGTGCCAGCAGCTCGCGTGAGTGGGAGGTGTATTCACCCCTCCACTTT. Translating gives CASSSREWEVYSPLHF.

The rearrangement joins TRBV7-3 to TRBJ2-1; 10 bases fit TRBD2. V dropped 3 bases and J dropped 7; count of bases not matched to a gene: 6. The germline gives CDR1 SGHTA, CDR2 FQGTGA. CDR3 length: 15 amino acids. As DNA, the CDR3 is TGTGCCAGCAGCTTTCTAGCGGGGGTACAGAATGAGCAGTTCTTC. This encodes CASSFLAGVQNEQFF.

The chain has TRBV5-6 and TRBJ1-5, with D unresolved. Germline V lookup: CDR1 SGHDT, CDR2 YYEEEE. Trimming took off 4 bases at V and 2 bases at J, with 10 bases between the two ends. This CDR3 has 14 residues. The CDR3 loop reads CASSQGIRNQPQHF. CDR3 nucleotides: TGTGCCAGCAGCCAAGGGATACGCAATCAGCCCCAGCATTTT.

The chain employs TRBV27 and TRBJ2-1; D is possibly TRBD2 (6 bases). Germline V lookup: CDR1 MNHEY, CDR2 SMNVEV (reference sequence). CDR3 length equals 15 residues. V shed 0 bases and J shed 7 bases, with 13 bases lying between them. The CDR3 DNA sequence: TGTGCCAGCAGTTTATCAGGGCGGGGCTTGAATGAGCAGTTCTTC. This codes for CASSLSGRGLNEQFF.

A few counts support this clonotype. The gene calls are TRBV18 and TRBJ2-7; 10 bases fit TRBD1. Losses at the gene ends were 2 bases for V and 4 bases for J; bases not matched to a gene: 8. The CDR3 is made up of 16 amino acids. The V gene's germline CDR1 is KGHSH and CDR2 LQKENI. The CDR3 is CASSPGFRDRGYEQYV. The CDR3 DNA follows: TGTGCCAGCTCACCAGGATTCCGGGACAGGGGATACGAGCAGTACGTC.

This clonotype has only a few counts. The rearrangement links TRBV15 to TRBJ2-5; a possible D gene is TRBD1 (6 bases). With 3 bases removed from V and 2 bases from J, the gap between germline ends came to 7 bases. This CDR3 is built from 13 residues. The germline gives CDR1 LNHNV, CDR2 YYDKDF (reference sequence). CDR3 loop: CATSSGQQETQYF. DNA of the CDR3: TGTGCCACCAGCAGCGGACAGCAAGAGACCCAGTACTTC.

This clonotype was recorded at least ten times. The V and J genes are TRBV6-1 and TRBJ1-5; no clear D. The V and J ends lost 2 bases and 9 bases respectively, with 5 bases between them. CDR1 is MNHNS and CDR2 is SASEGT in the germline V gene. This CDR3 contains 11 residues. The CDR3 DNA sequence: TGTGCCAGCAGTGAAATGCCGCCCCAGCATTTT. Translating it yields CASSEMPPQHF.

This clonotype occurred a few times. This chain's CDR3 is CASSDRTLTSTDTQYF. The CDR3, as DNA: TGTGCCAGCAGTGATAGGACACTCACAAGCACAGATACGCAGTATTTT. The chain has TRBV25-1 and TRBJ2-3, with D perhaps matching TRBD1 (5 bases). The CDR3 runs to 16 residues. Between the trimmed V and J ends, which lost 3 bases and 0 bases, there was a span of 13 bases. CDR1 MGHDK and CDR2 SYGVNS come from the germline V gene.

V usage is TRBV28 and J usage is TRBJ1-1; possible D gene TRBD1, 6 bases. With 6 bases removed from V and 4 bases from J, the gap between germline ends came to 9 bases. This CDR3 has 12 residues. Germline V gives CDR1 MDHEN, CDR2 SYDVKM. CDR3 sequence reads: CASSMDSTEAFF. CDR3 in DNA: TGTGCCAGCAGCATGGACAGCACTGAAGCTTTCTTT.

This clonotype was counted many times. This sequence joins TRBV27 and TRBJ1-5; 10 bases fit TRBD1. Looked up from germline, CDR1 is MNHEY and CDR2 is SMNVEV (reference sequence). The CDR3 totals 14 residues. J lost 6 bases, V lost 4 bases, and 3 bases had no gene match. This CDR3 is CASSWGTGVQPQHF. CDR3 coding DNA: TGTGCCAGCAGTTGGGGGACAGGGGTTCAGCCCCAGCATTTT.